This T cell receptor (beta chain) was identified during a study of blood T cell repertoires in COVID-19. In the study overall: Donors in the United States, Italy and Spain gave samples during acute or convalescent COVID-19. Sample material is recorded as cDNA or gDNA derived from T cells, B-cell-depleted T cells, or PBMCs.

Original analysis: Amplification from reference gene primers served as the basis for estimated nucleated cell counts. TCRdb's copy holds only in-frame clones and misses some; the assay was immunoSEQ multiplex PCR. V, J and clone size reflect that table, while D and trimming were determined from the DNA. The sample carries about 420,000 clones, 70% to 90% recorded once. The germline CDR1 and CDR2 sequences are LNHNV and YYDKDF (reference sequence). CDR3 length: 18 amino acids. The V gene lost 1 base and the J gene lost 5 bases, with 20 bases spanning the gap. This clone came up once. A Seattle source enrolled patients during active infection and followed them longitudinally.

What was sequenced was peripheral blood. The chain has TRBV15 and TRBJ1-4; possible D gene TRBD1, 6 bases. This receptor was taken from a young man with COVID-19, enrolled during active disease. In DNA, the CDR3 is TGTGCCACCAGCAGAGCCTCGCCCCGAGGGACATTGAATGAAAAACTGTTTTTT. Translating it yields CATSRASPRGTLNEKLFF.